Below, 3 T cell receptor beta chains from the same sample are listed, as sequenced in a study of OX40 agonist ivuxolimab in advanced cancers. The method was immunoSEQ multiplex PCR; TCRdb's version includes in-frame clones alone and lacks a portion of them. The sample holds approximately 68,000 clones, 80% to 90% seen once. This sample comprised CD4+ or CD8+ T cells sorted from blood, obtained in a trial of the OX40 agonist ivuxolimab. The receptors derive from an adult with an advanced solid tumor such as melanoma, head and neck, liver or kidney cancer.

The CDR3 protein is CASSTGDRVNEQFF. Written as DNA, the CDR3 is TGTGCCAGTAGTACCGGGGACAGGGTGAATGAGCAGTTCTTC. V is TRBV19 and J is TRBJ2-1, with 9 bases fitting TRBD1. CDR3 length equals 14 residues. Germline values: CDR1 LNHDA, CDR2 SQIVND (reference sequence). Trimming cost V 4 bases and J 7 bases; bases outside gene matches: 5.

CDR3: CASSLTGWESTDTQYF. The CDR3 bases are TGTGCCAGCAGCTTAACGGGGTGGGAAAGCACAGATACGCAGTATTTT. The chain has TRBV11-3 and TRBJ2-3; D might be TRBD2 (5 bases). Germline CDR1 and CDR2: SGHNT and YENEEA. The V gene lost 2 bases and the J gene lost 0 bases, with 12 bases spanning the gap. This CDR3 is 16 amino acids long.

The genes are TRBV27 and TRBJ2-7, with 10 bases that match TRBD1. The CDR3 extends over 15 amino acids. CDR1 MNHEY and CDR2 SMNVEV come from the germline V gene (reference sequence). With 3 bases clipped from V and 7 bases from J, the junction kept 9 bases outside the gene matches. Here the CDR3 reads CASSLGTGAGGEQYF. The CDR3, as DNA: TGTGCCAGCAGTTTGGGGACAGGGGCTGGGGGGGAGCAGTACTTC.